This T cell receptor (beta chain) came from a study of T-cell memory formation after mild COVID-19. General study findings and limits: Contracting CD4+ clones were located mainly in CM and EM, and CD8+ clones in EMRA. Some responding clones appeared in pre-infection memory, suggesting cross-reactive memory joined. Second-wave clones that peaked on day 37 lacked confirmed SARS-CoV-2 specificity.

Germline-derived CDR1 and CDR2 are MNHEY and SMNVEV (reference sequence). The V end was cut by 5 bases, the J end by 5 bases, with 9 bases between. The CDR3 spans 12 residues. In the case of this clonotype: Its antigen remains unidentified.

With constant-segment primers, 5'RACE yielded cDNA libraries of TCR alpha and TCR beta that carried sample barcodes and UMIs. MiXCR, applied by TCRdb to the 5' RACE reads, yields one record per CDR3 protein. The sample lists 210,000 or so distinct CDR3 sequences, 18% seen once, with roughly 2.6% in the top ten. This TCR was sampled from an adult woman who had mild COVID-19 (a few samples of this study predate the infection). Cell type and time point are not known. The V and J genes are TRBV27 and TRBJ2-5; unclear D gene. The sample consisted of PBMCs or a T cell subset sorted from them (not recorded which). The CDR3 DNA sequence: TGTGCCAGCAGTGGAAGAATGGAGACCCAGTACTTC. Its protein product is CASSGRMETQYF.